Below, 29 T cell receptor beta chains from the same sample are listed, as sequenced in a study of blood T cell repertoires in COVID-19. Profiling relied on immunoSEQ multiplex PCR, and the TCRdb table lists in-frame clones only, not all of them. The sample yields about 59,000 clones, roughly 80% seen once. Sequencing input: peripheral blood. The receptors shown here come from a human donor in a cohort sampled during active COVID-19.

The V and J genes are TRBV11-2 and TRBJ1-2, with 7 positions matching TRBD1. J was trimmed by 6 bases and V by 2 bases; bases with no gene match: 6. The CDR3 consists of 14 residues. Germline V gene sequence: CDR1 SGHAT, CDR2 FQNNGV. CDR3 loop: CASSLLGGADGYTF. The CDR3 nucleotides read TGTGCCAGCAGCTTACTAGGGGGCGCGGATGGCTACACCTTC.

The V gene is TRBV7-8, the J gene TRBJ2-1, with D perhaps TRBD1 (5 bases). The CDR3 totals 14 residues. Germline loops: CDR1 SGHVS, CDR2 FQNEAQ. V lost 5 bases to trimming and J lost 9 bases, with 17 bases between them. CDR3 amino acids: CASSADSLPTEQFF. DNA for the CDR3: TGTGCCAGCAGCGCCGACAGTCTTCCAACTGAGCAGTTCTTC. The variable domain in full, completed from reference TRBV7-8 and TRBJ2-1, reads GAGVSQSPRYKVAKRGQDVALRCDPISGHVSLFWYQQALGQGPEFLTYFQNEAQLDKSGLPSDRFFAERPEGSVSTLKIQRTQQEDSAVYLCASSADSLPTEQFFGPGTRLTVL.

The V gene is TRBV5-1, the J gene TRBJ1-1, with TRBD1 matching 12 bases. The CDR3 has 18 residues. V shed 0 bases, J shed 1 base, and the junction held 7 bases outside the gene matches. Germline lookup yields CDR1 SGHRS and CDR2 YFSETQ. CDR3 region: CASSLVPGTGGRNTEAFF. The CDR3 coding sequence is TGCGCCAGCAGCTTGGTCCCCGGGACAGGGGGCAGGAACACTGAAGCTTTCTTT. Complete variable domain (other parts from reference TRBV5-1 and TRBJ1-1): KAGVTQTPRYLIKTRGQQVTLSCSPISGHRSVSWYQQTPGQGLQFLFEYFSETQRNKGNFPGRFSGRQFSNSRSEMNVSTLELGDSALYLCASSLVPGTGGRNTEAFFGQGTRLTVV.

The chain recombines TRBV27 with TRBJ2-2, with D possibly being TRBD2 (6 bases). This CDR3 comprises 14 residues. The V end lost 5 bases, the J end lost 8 bases, and 15 bases lay between the germline ends. CDR1 MNHEY and CDR2 SMNVEV come from the germline V gene (reference sequence). The CDR3 loop is CASSPLRGRGELFF. CDR3 DNA: TGTGCCAGCAGTCCGCTCCGGGGGAGGGGGGAGCTGTTTTTT.

The chain has TRBV30 and TRBJ1-1; D not certain. The germline CDR1 and CDR2 sequences are GTSNPN and SVGIG (reference sequence). This CDR3 region has 13 residues. V was shortened by 3 bases and J by 3 bases, with 11 bases between the two germline ends. CDR3 protein: CAWSYQAYTEAFF. The CDR3 DNA reads as TGTGCCTGGAGCTATCAGGCCTACACTGAAGCTTTCTTT.

This clone was counted once. This rearrangement joins TRBV9 to TRBJ2-3, with TRBD2 matching 8 bases. Germline lookup yields CDR1 SGDLS and CDR2 YYNGEE. The CDR3 has 14 amino acids. V was clipped by 4 bases and J by 5 bases; unmatched bases: 6. The CDR3 DNA is TGTGCCAGCAGCCCGGGGACTAGTGGAGATACGCAGTATTTT. This codes for CASSPGTSGDTQYF.

This clone was recorded a few times. This chain joins TRBV30 and TRBJ2-7; the D gene is possibly TRBD1 (10 bases). Deletions cut 3 bases from V and 2 bases from J, with 26 bases between. CDR1 is GTSNPN and CDR2 is SVGIG in the germline V gene (reference sequence). The CDR3 contains 18 residues. CDR3 DNA sequence: TGTGCCTGGAGCCGGGACAGGGGTCTAGCGGGACCTCCCTACGAGCAGTACTTC. Translating it yields CAWSRDRGLAGPPYEQYF.

This clone was counted only a few times. The rearrangement links TRBV24-1 to TRBJ2-3; a possible D gene is TRBD1 (5 bases). This CDR3 has 16 residues. Germline assignment: CDR1 KGHDR and CDR2 SFDVKD. Trimming took 4 bases from V and 0 from J, leaving 13 bases between them. DNA for the CDR3: TGTGCCACCAGTGACCCTAGGACATCTAGCACAGATACGCAGTATTTT. This codes for CATSDPRTSSTDTQYF.

V usage is TRBV4-3 and J usage is TRBJ2-5; no clear D gene. The CDR3 runs to 15 residues. Trimming took off 1 base at V and 2 bases at J, with 11 bases between the two ends. Germline-derived CDR1 and CDR2 are LGHNA and YSLEER. The CDR3 bases are TGCGCCAGCAGCCAAGCGTGGGCAGCACAAGAGACCCAGTACTTC. Its translation is CASSQAWAAQETQYF.

V is TRBV28 and J is TRBJ2-5; D gene uncertain. There are 15 residues in the CDR3. Germline V gives CDR1 MDHEN, CDR2 SYDVKM. The germline V and J ends were trimmed by 10 bases and 0 bases, with 18 bases remaining between them. The CDR3 coding sequence is TGTGCCATCTCCCCCCTAGAAAAGTACCAAGAGACCCAGTACTTC. This codes for CAISPLEKYQETQYF.

The CDR3: CASSLASPGGNNEQFF. The DNA for the CDR3 is TGTGCCAGCAGCTTAGCTAGCCCTGGAGGGAACAATGAGCAGTTCTTC. The chain uses TRBV7-2 and TRBJ2-1, with D possibly matching TRBD2 (6 bases). The CDR3 totals 16 residues. V dropped 0 bases and J dropped 5 bases, with 14 bases sitting between them. The germline CDR1 and CDR2 sequences are SGHTA and FQGNSA.

The table lists this clone with a count of one. The chain joins TRBV5-1 to TRBJ2-7; maybe TRBD1 (6 bases). Looked up from germline, CDR1 is SGHRS and CDR2 is YFSETQ. This CDR3 comprises 15 residues. Deletions cut 2 bases from V and 3 bases from J, with 15 bases between. The CDR3 loop is CASSFVGGKDYEQYF. CDR3 coding DNA: TGCGCCAGCAGCTTTGTAGGGGGAAAAGACTACGAGCAGTACTTC.

This clone was recorded a few times. The J gene is TRBJ1-2, the V gene TRBV19; D not resolved. V was pared by 5 bases and J by 0 bases, with 7 bases between. This CDR3 spans 13 amino acids. The germline CDR1 and CDR2 sequences are LNHDA and SQIVND (reference sequence). The CDR3 loop is CASSRGTNYGYTF. The CDR3, as DNA: TGTGCCAGTAGTCGCGGGACTAACTATGGCTACACCTTC.

This clone was seen ten or more times. The chain has TRBV15 and TRBJ1-2; D perhaps matches TRBD1 (5 bases). Per germline, CDR1 LNHNV and CDR2 YYDKDF (reference sequence). The V gene lost 3 bases and the J gene lost 4 bases, with 15 bases spanning the gap. The CDR3 consists of 15 residues. The chain's CDR3 is CATSSDQQVTYGYTF. The CDR3 DNA reads TGTGCCACCAGCAGTGACCAACAGGTCACCTATGGCTACACCTTC.

The chain employs TRBV2 and TRBJ2-7; a possible D gene is TRBD1 (7 bases). Trimming pared 4 bases from V and 7 bases from J, leaving 17 bases between. CDR3 length: 14 amino acids. The germline V gene encodes CDR1 SNHLY and CDR2 FYNNEI. The CDR3 here is CASSGGTAAGEQYF. The CDR3 DNA reads TGTGCCAGCAGTGGGGGGACAGCCGCGGGAGAGCAGTACTTC. The whole variable domain, remainder taken from reference TRBV2 and TRBJ2-7, is EPEVTQTPSHQVTQMGQEVILRCVPISNHLYFYWYRQILGQKVEFLVSFYNNEISEKSEIFDDQFSVERPDGSNFTLKIRSTKLEDSAMYFCASSGGTAAGEQYFGPGTRLTVT.

The V gene is TRBV7-9, the J gene TRBJ2-3; a possible D gene is TRBD2 (5 bases). CDR3 length: 16 amino acids. The V end lost 4 bases, the J end lost 2 bases, and 16 bases lay between the germline ends. CDR1 is SEHNR and CDR2 is FQNEAQ in the germline V gene (reference sequence). In nucleotides, the CDR3 is TGTGCCAGCAGCTCCCCAGAGGACTCCTACACAGATACGCAGTATTTT. Residues: CASSSPEDSYTDTQYF.

The gene calls are TRBV6-2 or TRBV6-3 and TRBJ2-7; 7 bases are a match to TRBD1. V was pared by 6 bases and J by 4 bases, with 15 bases of the junction left unmatched. CDR1 and CDR2 from the germline V gene are MNHEY and SVGEGT. The CDR3 spans 16 residues. The CDR3 loop reads CASSQRGGALWYEQYF. The CDR3 bases are TGTGCCAGCAGCCAACGAGGGGGCGCCCTCTGGTACGAGCAGTACTTC.

This clone has just one count. V is TRBV28 and J is TRBJ2-5, with TRBD1 as a possible D gene (6 bases). The CDR3 is made up of 15 amino acids. Germline CDR1 and CDR2: MDHEN and SYDVKM. V lost 6 bases and J lost 3, with 17 bases in between. The CDR3 loop is CASSTSQGREETQYF. Written as DNA, the CDR3 is TGTGCCAGCAGCACCTCCCAGGGGCGCGAAGAGACCCAGTACTTC. Drawing the rest from reference TRBV28 and TRBJ2-5, the complete variable domain is DVKVTQSSRYLVKRTGEKVFLECVQDMDHENMFWYRQDPGLGLRLIYFSYDVKMKEKGDIPEGYSVSREKKERFSLILESASTNQTSMYLCASSTSQGREETQYFGPGTRLLVL.

This clone came up once. This chain uses TRBV28 with TRBJ2-7, with 12 nucleotides matching TRBD2. Germline CDR1 and CDR2: MDHEN and SYDVKM. Losses at the gene ends were 6 bases for V and 4 bases for J; bases not matched to a gene: 1. The CDR3 consists of 13 residues. The CDR3 sequence: CASRTSGSYEQYF. The DNA of the CDR3 is TGTGCCAGCAGGACTAGCGGGAGTTACGAGCAGTACTTC.

The genes are TRBV27 and TRBJ1-4, with TRBD1 identical over 10 bases. Germline CDR1 reads MNHEY; CDR2 reads SMNVEV (reference sequence). With 9 bases clipped from V and 1 base from J, the junction kept 5 bases outside the gene matches. This CDR3 region has 15 residues. CDR3 sequence: CASRDRGGTNEKLFF. The CDR3, as DNA: TGTGCCAGTCGGGACAGGGGTGGAACTAATGAAAAACTGTTTTTT.

The CDR3 reads CASSFGQGGSYEQYF. The CDR3, as DNA: TGTGCCAGCAGCTTTGGACAGGGGGGCTCCTACGAGCAGTACTTC. The chain couples TRBV7-3 to TRBJ2-7; 10 positions agree with TRBD1. The CDR3 contains 15 residues. With V trimmed by 3 bases and J by 0 bases, 2 bases remained unmatched. The germline CDR1 and CDR2 sequences are SGHTA and FQGTGA.

The chain joins TRBV7-2 to TRBJ2-1, with D possibly TRBD1 on 5 matching bases. This CDR3 is 15 amino acids long. V was trimmed by 1 base and J by 2 bases, leaving 9 bases between them. Germline-derived CDR1 and CDR2 are SGHTA and FQGNSA. The CDR3 region is CASSLESGPYNEQFF. For the CDR3, the DNA is TGTGCCAGCAGCTTAGAATCAGGGCCCTACAATGAGCAGTTCTTC. Drawing the rest from reference TRBV7-2 and TRBJ2-1, the complete variable domain is GAGVSQSPSNKVTEKGKDVELRCDPISGHTALYWYRQSLGQGLEFLIYFQGNSAPDKSGLPSDRFSAERTGGSVSTLTIQRTQQEDSAVYLCASSLESGPYNEQFFGPGTRLTVL.

The V and J genes are TRBV30 and TRBJ1-4; 7 bases are shared with TRBD1. Germline V CDR1 and CDR2: GTSNPN, SVGIG (reference sequence). The junction had 9 bases not matched to a gene; V was cut back by 5 bases and J by 6 bases. The CDR3 covers 14 residues. Written as DNA, the CDR3 is TGTGCCTGGGGAAAAAGGGACAGTTATGAAAAACTGTTTTTT. This translates into CAWGKRDSYEKLFF.

The chain uses TRBV11-2 and TRBJ2-5; 13 bases match TRBD2. The germline V gene encodes CDR1 SGHAT and CDR2 FQNNGV. The CDR3 runs to 15 residues. The J segment lost 5 bases and the V segment lost 5 bases, leaving 5 bases of the junction unmatched. Here the CDR3 reads CASSGGTSGTETQYF. The CDR3, as DNA: TGTGCCAGCAGCGGCGGGACTAGCGGGACGGAGACCCAGTACTTC. Full variable domain (rest looked up from reference TRBV11-2 and TRBJ2-5): EAGVAQSPRYKIIEKRQSVAFWCNPISGHATLYWYQQILGQGPKLLIQFQNNGVVDDSQLPKDRFSAERLKGVDSTLKIQPAKLEDSAVYLCASSGGTSGTETQYFGPGTRLLVL.

The V gene is TRBV28, the J gene TRBJ1-1, with D possibly being TRBD1 (6 bases). The CDR3 is made up of 12 amino acids. CDR1 is MDHEN and CDR2 is SYDVKM in the germline V gene. The V and J ends lost 10 bases and 5 bases respectively, with 14 bases between them. This CDR3 reads CATGTGTTEAFF. In DNA form, the CDR3 reads TGTGCCACCGGAACCGGGACAACTGAAGCTTTCTTT.

The rearrangement joins TRBV3-1 (or the pseudogene TRBV3-2) to TRBJ2-1; perhaps TRBD2 as D (5 bases). This CDR3 region has 16 residues. The germline V and J ends were trimmed by 3 bases and 0 bases, with 12 bases remaining between them. CDR1 is LGHDT and CDR2 is YNNKEL in the germline V gene (reference sequence). The CDR3 loop reads CASSHTAVSSYNEQFF. The CDR3 region has the DNA TGTGCCAGCAGCCACACAGCGGTTAGCTCCTACAATGAGCAGTTCTTC.

The chain uses TRBV5-1 and TRBJ2-7, with TRBD1 as a possible D gene (5 bases). CDR3 length: 15 amino acids. Trimming stripped 0 bases from V and 5 bases from J, with 15 bases between. Germline V gene sequence: CDR1 SGHRS, CDR2 YFSETQ. DNA for the CDR3: TGCGCCAGCAGCTTGGATGGGCAGGGTGGCCACGAGCAGTACTTC. Its protein product is CASSLDGQGGHEQYF.

The V call is TRBV9, the J call TRBJ2-7; TRBD1 might be the D (5 bases). Germline V lookup: CDR1 SGDLS, CDR2 YYNGEE. The CDR3 extends over 11 amino acids. Between the trimmed V and J ends, which lost 4 bases and 4 bases, there was a span of 6 bases. CDR3 DNA: TGTGCCAGCAGCCCAGGGTACGAGCAGTACTTC. Translating it yields CASSPGYEQYF.

This chain connects TRBV18 to TRBJ2-5; 10 bases line up with TRBD2. After removal of 0 bases from V and 4 bases from J, the junction contained 8 bases not matched to a gene. The length of the CDR3 is 17 residues. The germline V gene encodes CDR1 KGHSH and CDR2 LQKENI. In nucleotides, the CDR3 is TGTGCCAGCTCACCACCCCCTAGCGGGAGATTTCGAGAGACCCAGTACTTC. Translating gives CASSPPPSGRFRETQYF.